The 8 T cell receptor beta chains listed next were all sequenced from one sample in a study of neoadjuvant nivolumab and ipilimumab in lung cancer. TCRdb's table, derived via immunoSEQ multiplex PCR, lists solely in-frame clones and lacks some. The sample yields roughly 30,000 clones, 90% seen once. The sequenced sample was peripheral blood, obtained after neoadjuvant nivolumab, alone or with ipilimumab, at or shortly before surgery. These receptors all stem from an adult with non-small cell lung cancer.

V is TRBV4-1 and J is TRBJ2-1, with TRBD2 matching 8 bases. Germline loops: CDR1 MGHRA, CDR2 YSYEKL. This CDR3 region has 16 residues. J lost 10 bases, V lost 1 base, and 12 bases had no gene match. The DNA for the CDR3 is TGCGCCAGCAGCCAAGCGAGCGGGGGAGGGTTGTGGGAGCAGTTCTTC. Residues: CASSQASGGGLWEQFF.

The genes are TRBV2 and TRBJ2-7; a possible D gene is TRBD2 (6 bases). The CDR3 consists of 13 residues. V lost 8 bases and J 0 bases, leaving 11 bases between the germline ends. Germline values: CDR1 SNHLY, CDR2 FYNNEI. The CDR3: CASGGVFSYEQYF. In DNA form, the CDR3 reads TGTGCCAGCGGAGGGGTGTTCTCCTACGAGCAGTACTTC.

This clone turned up a few times. V gene TRBV6-4 combines with J gene TRBJ1-1; unclear D gene. V dropped 3 bases and J dropped 0 bases, with 8 bases sitting between them. The CDR3 extends over 14 amino acids. The V gene's germline CDR1 is MRHNA and CDR2 SNTAGT. DNA for the CDR3: TGTGCCAGCAGTGAAACAGACCTGAACACTGAAGCTTTCTTT. It encodes CASSETDLNTEAFF.

In nucleotides, the CDR3 is TGTGCCACCAGCAGAGGGCCTGAAAAACTGTTTTTT. This encodes CATSRGPEKLFF. The J gene is TRBJ1-4, the V gene TRBV15; D call uncertain. This CDR3 is built from 12 residues. Deletions cut 1 base from V and 7 bases from J, with 4 bases between. CDR1 and CDR2 from the germline V gene are LNHNV and YYDKDF (reference sequence).

V usage is TRBV7-8 and J usage is TRBJ1-2; D remains unclear. The CDR3 length is 12 residues. The germline CDR1 and CDR2 sequences are SGHVS and FQNEAQ. Trimming took off 1 base at V and 4 bases at J, with 4 bases between the two ends. This CDR3 reads CASSLEAYGYTF. The DNA for the CDR3 is TGTGCCAGCAGCTTAGAGGCCTATGGCTACACCTTC.

The CDR3 DNA reads TGTGCCAGCAGCTCAGTTCTAGGCAGCTACAATGAGCAGTTCTTC. Its translation is CASSSVLGSYNEQFF. This sequence joins TRBV7-2 and TRBJ2-1; D unclear. Germline V gene lookup returns CDR1 SGHTA and CDR2 FQGNSA. Deletions cut 4 bases from V and 3 bases from J, with 13 bases between. This CDR3 is 15 amino acids long. Based on the CDR3 plus reference TRBV7-2 and TRBJ2-1, the full variable domain is GAGVSQSPSNKVTEKGKDVELRCDPISGHTALYWYRQSLGQGLEFLIYFQGNSAPDKSGLPSDRFSAERTGGSVSTLTIQRTQQEDSAVYLCASSSVLGSYNEQFFGPGTRLTVL.

The V call is TRBV10-2, the J call TRBJ1-3, with no clear D. With 3 bases removed from V and 0 bases from J, the gap between germline ends came to 9 bases. Germline values: CDR1 WSHSY, CDR2 SAAADI. The CDR3 contains 15 residues. CDR3 sequence reads: CASSEGSHSGNTIYF. The CDR3 DNA reads TGCGCCAGCAGTGAAGGCAGCCACTCTGGAAACACCATATATTTT.

This chain uses TRBV7-9 with TRBJ2-7; no clear D gene. CDR1 SEHNR and CDR2 FQNEAQ come from the germline V gene (reference sequence). CDR3 length equals 11 residues. V lost 3 bases, J lost 5 bases, and 5 bases lay in between. The CDR3 coding sequence is TGTGCCAGCAGCTTTAGGAACGAGCAGTACTTC. Protein: CASSFRNEQYF.